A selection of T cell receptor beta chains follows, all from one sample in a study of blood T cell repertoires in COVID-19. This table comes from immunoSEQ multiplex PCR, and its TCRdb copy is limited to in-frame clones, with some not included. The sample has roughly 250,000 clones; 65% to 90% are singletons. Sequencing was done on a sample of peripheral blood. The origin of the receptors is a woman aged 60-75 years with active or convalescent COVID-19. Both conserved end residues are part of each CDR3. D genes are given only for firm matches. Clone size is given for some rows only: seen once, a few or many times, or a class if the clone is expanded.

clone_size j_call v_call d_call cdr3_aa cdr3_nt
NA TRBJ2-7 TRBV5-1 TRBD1 CASSSRDSRYEQYF TGCGCCAGCAGCTCCCGGGACAGCAGATACGAGCAGTACTTC
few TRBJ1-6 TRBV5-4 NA CASSLLTDKSSYNSPLHF TGTGCCAGCAGCTTGTTAACAGACAAAAGCTCCTATAATTCACCCCTCCACTTT
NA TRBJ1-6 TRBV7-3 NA CASSLSSYNSPLHF TGTGCCAGCAGCCTTAGCTCCTATAATTCACCCCTCCACTTT
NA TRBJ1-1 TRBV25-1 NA CASSEYRDTEAFF TGTGCCAGCAGTGAATACAGGGACACTGAAGCTTTCTTT
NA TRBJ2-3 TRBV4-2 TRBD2 CASSQATSGGATDTQYF TGTGCCAGCAGCCAAGCGACTAGCGGGGGGGCAACAGATACGCAGTATTTT
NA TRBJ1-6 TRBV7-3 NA CASSLTGGSYNSPLHF TGTGCCAGCAGCTTAACGGGGGGTTCTTATAATTCACCCCTCCACTTT
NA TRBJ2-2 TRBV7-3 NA CASSLPLVKDNNTGELFF TGTGCCAGCAGCTTACCGTTAGTCAAGGACAATAACACCGGGGAGCTGTTTTTT
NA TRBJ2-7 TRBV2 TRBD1 CASSTGGYEQYF TGTGCCAGCAGTACAGGGGGCTACGAGCAGTACTTC
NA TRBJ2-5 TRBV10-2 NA CASSDLEAPETQYF TGCGCCAGCAGTGACTTGGAGGCCCCCGAGACCCAGTACTTC
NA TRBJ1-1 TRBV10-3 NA CAIRTEMNTEAFF TGTGCCATCAGGACAGAAATGAACACTGAAGCTTTCTTT
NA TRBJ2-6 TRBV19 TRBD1 CASSIGQGNSGANVLTF TGTGCCAGTAGTATTGGACAGGGGAACTCTGGGGCCAACGTCCTGACTTTC
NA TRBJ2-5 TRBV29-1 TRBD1 CSVEAGGQQTQYF TGCAGCGTTGAGGCAGGGGGTCAACAGACCCAGTACTTC
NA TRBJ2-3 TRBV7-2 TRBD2 CASSSSGVSTDTQYF TGTGCCAGCAGCTCTAGCGGAGTTAGCACAGATACGCAGTATTTT
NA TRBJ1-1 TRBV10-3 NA CAITTAQGANTEAFF TGTGCCATCACCACAGCGCAGGGCGCGAACACTGAAGCTTTCTTT
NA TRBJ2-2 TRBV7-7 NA CASSGGTGTGELFF TGTGCTAGCAGCGGGGGGACAGGGACCGGGGAGCTGTTTTTT
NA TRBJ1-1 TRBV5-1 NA CASSFNFRAANTEAFF TGCGCCAGCAGCTTTAATTTCAGGGCGGCGAACACTGAAGCTTTCTTT
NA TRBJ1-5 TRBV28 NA CASSLIPGYNQPQHF TGTGCCAGCAGTTTAATTCCGGGGTACAATCAGCCCCAGCATTTT
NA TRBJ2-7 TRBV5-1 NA CARWAAPAQYF TGCGCTCGCTGGGCAGCCCCCGCGCAGTACTTC
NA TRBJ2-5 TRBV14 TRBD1 CASSRQGVRETQYF TGTGCCAGCAGTCGCCAGGGGGTTCGGGAGACCCAGTACTTC
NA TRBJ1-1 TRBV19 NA CASSIWGWGGLWNTEAFF TGTGCCAGTAGTATATGGGGATGGGGGGGGCTGTGGAACACTGAAGCTTTCTTT
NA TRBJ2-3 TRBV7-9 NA CASSLLDRPFTDTQYF TGTGCCAGCAGCTTACTAGACAGGCCCTTCACAGATACGCAGTATTTT
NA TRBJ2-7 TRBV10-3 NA CAISESGGTREQYF TGTGCCATCAGTGAGTCAGGGGGAACGCGGGAGCAGTACTTC
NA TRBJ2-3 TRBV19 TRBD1 CASSPTGGTDTQYF TGTGCCAGTAGTCCGACAGGGGGCACAGATACGCAGTATTTT
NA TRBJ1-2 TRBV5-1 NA CASSLSGGDYGYTF TGCGCCAGCAGCCTATCGGGGGGCGACTATGGCTACACCTTC
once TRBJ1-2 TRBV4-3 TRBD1 CASSPTGTGVGYGYTF TGCGCCAGCAGCCCCACCGGGACAGGGGTGGGCTATGGCTACACCTTC
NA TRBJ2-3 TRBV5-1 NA CASSLSSGAGDTQYF TGCGCCAGCAGCTTGTCATCAGGGGCGGGAGATACGCAGTATTTT
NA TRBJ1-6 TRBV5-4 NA CASSLMGNNSPLHF TGTGCCAGCAGCTTGATGGGCAATAATTCACCCCTCCACTTT
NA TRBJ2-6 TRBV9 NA CASSASPGSSGANVLTF TGTGCCAGCAGCGCCTCTCCCGGGAGCTCTGGGGCCAACGTCCTGACTTTC
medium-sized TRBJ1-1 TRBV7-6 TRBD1 CASSKGQGAAFF TGTGCCAGCAGCAAGGGCCAGGGGGCGGCTTTCTTT
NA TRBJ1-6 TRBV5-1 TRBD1 CASSFDRGSSPLHF TGCGCCAGCAGCTTCGACAGGGGGAGTTCACCCCTCCACTTT
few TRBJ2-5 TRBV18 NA CASSPPGLETQYF TGTGCCAGCTCACCTCCGGGTCTGGAGACCCAGTACTTC
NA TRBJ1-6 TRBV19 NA CAVNEGSYSPLHF TGTGCCGTTAATGAGGGTAGTTATTCACCCCTCCACTTT
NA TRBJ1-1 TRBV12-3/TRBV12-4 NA CASSPIRTEAFF TGTGCCAGCAGTCCCATCAGGACTGAAGCTTTCTTT
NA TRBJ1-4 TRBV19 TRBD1 CASQQQGASEKLFF TGTGCCAGTCAACAACAGGGGGCGAGTGAAAAACTGTTTTTT
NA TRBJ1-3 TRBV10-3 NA CAINGMQADSGNTIYF TGTGCCATCAACGGAATGCAGGCTGACTCTGGAAACACCATATATTTT
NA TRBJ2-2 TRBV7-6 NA CASGQPNTGELFF TGTGCCAGCGGACAGCCGAACACCGGGGAGCTGTTTTTT
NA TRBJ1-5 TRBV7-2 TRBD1 CASSQTGGGNQPQHF TGTGCCAGCAGCCAAACAGGGGGCGGTAATCAGCCCCAGCATTTT
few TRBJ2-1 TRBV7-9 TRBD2 CASSRRRGGSYNEQFF TGTGCCAGCAGCCGGCGACGGGGGGGCTCCTACAATGAGCAGTTCTTC
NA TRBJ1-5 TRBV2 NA CASRTAYSNQPQHF TGTGCCAGCAGGACAGCCTATAGCAATCAGCCCCAGCATTTT
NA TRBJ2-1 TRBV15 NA CATSAGREQFF TGTGCCACCAGCGCGGGGAGGGAGCAGTTCTTC
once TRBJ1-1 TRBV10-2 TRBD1 CASRAPGGADTEAFF TGCGCCAGCCGAGCCCCAGGGGGCGCGGACACTGAAGCTTTCTTT
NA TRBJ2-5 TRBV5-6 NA CASSFVRQETQYF TGTGCCAGCAGCTTTGTTAGACAAGAGACCCAGTACTTC
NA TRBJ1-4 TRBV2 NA CASRAGYEKLFF TGTGCCAGCCGGGCGGGCTATGAAAAACTGTTTTTT
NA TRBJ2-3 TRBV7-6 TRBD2 CASSLRSSSGLAGEGDTQYF TGTGCCAGCAGCTTAAGGAGCTCCTCGGGACTAGCGGGGGAGGGAGATACGCAGTATTTT
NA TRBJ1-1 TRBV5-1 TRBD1 CASSLRQGRDTEAFF TGCGCCAGCAGCTTGAGACAGGGTAGGGACACTGAAGCTTTCTTT
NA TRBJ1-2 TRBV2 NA CASSARYGYTF TGTGCCAGCAGTGCCCGCTATGGCTACACCTTC
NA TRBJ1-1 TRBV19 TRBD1 CASTDRGDQNTEAFF TGTGCCAGTACCGACAGGGGGGACCAGAACACTGAAGCTTTCTTT